The present TCR beta chain was sequenced within a study of cytomegalovirus exposure and HLA in healthy donors. Points from the study as a whole: Upon later analysis, TCR association rates were observed to vary by HLA locus, being highest for DRB1 and lowest for HLA-C.

PCR employed 60 Vbeta and 13 Jbeta primers. Some clones are missing from TCRdb's copy, which holds only in-frame ones; the method was immunoSEQ multiplex PCR. The sample includes around 71,000 clones, around 58% of them seen just once. V was shortened by 5 bases and J by 2 bases, with 10 bases between the two germline ends. The germline gives CDR1 SGHVS, CDR2 FNYEAQ. The CDR3 covers 13 residues. Of note for this clone: What it binds is unknown.

The sequence was obtained from a man aged 25-40 years in good health and CMV-seropositive. The chain joins TRBV7-6 to TRBJ2-7; perhaps TRBD2 as D (6 bases). What was sequenced was PBMCs. The CDR3 DNA sequence: TGTGCCAGCAGCGGAGGGGACGCCTACGAGCAGTACTTC. It encodes CASSGGDAYEQYF.